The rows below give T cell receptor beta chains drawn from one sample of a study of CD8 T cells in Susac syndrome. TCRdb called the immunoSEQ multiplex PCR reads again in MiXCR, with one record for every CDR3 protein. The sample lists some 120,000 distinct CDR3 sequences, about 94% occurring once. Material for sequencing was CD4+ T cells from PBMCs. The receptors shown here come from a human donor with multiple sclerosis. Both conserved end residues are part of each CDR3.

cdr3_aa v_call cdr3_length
CSARENGKFNYGYTF TRBV20-1 15
CASCEPPQETQYF TRBV5-1 13
CASARASGVGHEQYF TRBV7-9 15
CSASGSWRAFF TRBV29-1 11
CASSKGTAYEQYF TRBV6-1 13
CASSLRGDTQYF TRBV12-3/TRBV12-4 12
CASSSTGGFGAEAFF TRBV5-1 15
CASSLLRGSPGVNSPLHF TRBV27 18
CASSSSVRTGLEAFF TRBV27 15
CSASSLQETQYF TRBV20-1 12
CASSFRGAGNTIYF TRBV27 14
CASGSSSRNTEAFF TRBV7-9 14
CAWSTRDRVFGEQYF TRBV30 15
CASSAIAGETVYEQYF TRBV6-1 16
CASGAQGSEKLFF TRBV7-8 13
CASSKAVTYEQYF TRBV6-5 13
CARPVPGANVLTF TRBV7-9 13
CASSLGAWNEKLFF TRBV27 14
CASSPEGGPLYGYTF TRBV5-1 15
CASRGGHYTEAFF TRBV5-4 13
CASSQVTSGSYEQYF TRBV3-1 15
CASSHRGLAGASTDTQYF TRBV3-1 18
CASRHDRAFPYEQYF TRBV7-9 15
CSAAMERDGLFGETQYF TRBV20-1 17
CASSQEGRAPLHF TRBV3-1 13
CASRQWDRGTKNIQYF TRBV3-1 16
CASSLVGATSQNIQYF TRBV28 16
CASSHRDRGAFF TRBV3-1 12
CASTRTLEVADTQYF TRBV19 15
CASSLVAGVDNEQFF TRBV5-1 15
CASSVARLGTDTQYF TRBV9 15
CAISDGRSGYTF TRBV10-3 12
CAWSWTSGKYNEQFF TRBV30 15
CASSVSGRQYF TRBV27 11
CAWERDYLNEQFF TRBV30 13
CSASQPGQPQHF TRBV20-1 12
CSASPGRDGLGDYEQYF TRBV20-1 17
CASSQEGGSAFF TRBV3-1 12
CASTSLSNYGYTF TRBV18 13
CASSFDRERTEAFF TRBV7-2 14
CASSLEGTASTEAFF TRBV5-1 15
CASSYDRWQPQHF TRBV27 13
CASSIWLGSNEQFF TRBV7-3 14
CAISWTGHSYEQYF TRBV10-3 14
CASSRQGGGSYEQYF TRBV6-2/TRBV6-3 15
CASRAGGKTGSTNEKLFF TRBV4-2 18
CATSDRGQGLNEQFF TRBV24-1 15
CASSQTAENEKLFF TRBV4-3 14
CASSIQETQYF TRBV19 11
CASRELNSYNSPLHF TRBV3-1 15
CSGEGGGFEAFF TRBV29-1 12
CASSRLSGNTIYF TRBV11-2 13
CATREGTGNTEAFF TRBV28 14
CASSGGGGSYNEQFF TRBV6-1 15
CASSFPGMGEKLFF TRBV27 14
CASSPTGTGNTEAFF TRBV7-8 15
CASSSTDLYGYTF TRBV7-2 13